This T cell receptor (beta chain) was sequenced during a study of blood T cells in healthy people across ages. The use of a sample-barcoded 5' primer and a J-beta primer mix characterized a second PCR of roughly 7 to 12 cycles. Each CDR3 protein gets one entry after TCRdb re-called the 5' RACE reads with MiXCR. Here the sample spans approximately 780,000 distinct CDR3 sequences, more than 25% being singletons. Regarding this clonotype: A read error may account for a junction end that differs from germline.

This CDR3 is built from 15 residues. The germline CDR1 and CDR2 sequences are SSHAT and FNYEAQ (reference sequence). This sample was shared with a second study, whose subject was T cells of mothers and their children.

Sequencing input: blood. This TCR was sampled from a boy aged 5 to 17 in good health. The rearrangement uses TRBV7-7 and TRBJ2-5; tentative D call: TRBD2 (7 bases). The CDR3 DNA reads TGTGCTAGCAGCGTGGGGAGGGGGGTACAAGAGACCCAGTACTTC. Its translation is CASSVGRGVQETQYF. Looking up the rest from reference TRBV7-7 and TRBJ2-5 gives the full variable domain: GAGVSQSPRYKVTKRGQDVTLRCDPISSHATLYWYQQALGQGPEFLTYFNYEAQPDKSGLPSDRFSAERPEGSISTLTIQRTEQRDSAMYRCASSVGRGVQETQYFGPGTRLLVL.